This T cell receptor (beta chain) was captured in a study of technical replicates of blood from several donors. The germline V gene has CDR1 SNHLY and CDR2 FYNNEI. V trimming: 5 bases; J trimming: 2 bases; junction bases outside the gene matches: 4. This CDR3 has 14 residues. The repertoire was sequenced with immunoSEQ multiplex PCR; TCRdb's copy has only in-frame clones and lacks some. The table lists 66,000 or so clones, 70% to 90% of them singletons. This chain uses TRBV2 with TRBJ2-5; 8 bases line up with TRBD1. This receptor was identified in a human donor in good health. Some clones in this sample may be carry-over from other donors' samples. Sequencing was carried out using PBMCs. CDR3 nucleotide sequence: TGTGCCAGCAGTCCGGACAGGGCTCAAGAGACCCAGTACTTC. Amino acid sequence: CASSPDRAQETQYF.